This entry concerns a single TCR beta chain. Its antigen is still unknown. This entry belongs to a study of T cells after posttransplantation cyclophosphamide. Study-wide points: Donor-recipient repertoire similarity was low at 1-2 months, rising over year one. Recipient CMV seropositivity and CMV reactivation strongly tracked TRB clonality. Tissue-infiltrating T cells from skin or gut overlapped little with blood T cells.

Trimming took 6 bases from V and 4 from J, leaving 10 bases between them. There are 13 residues in the CDR3. CDR1 is SNHLY, CDR2 FYNNEI, per germline. Here immunoSEQ multiplex PCR was the method, and the copy in TCRdb shows in-frame clones only, minus some. The sample contains 50,000 to 65,000 clones, around 84% of which appear only once. This chain joins TRBV2 and TRBJ2-1, with D possibly being TRBD2 (5 bases). The sample was PBMCs. The sequence derives from a man younger than 40 with a blood cancer, CMV-positive, and with a related stem cell donor. CDR3 loop: CASRVTSYNEQFF. DNA of the CDR3: TGTGCCAGCAGGGTCACTAGTTACAATGAGCAGTTCTTC.